Listed below are T cell receptor beta chains from one sample, sequenced in a study of T-cell reconstitution after alpha-beta-depleted transplantation in children. TCRdb itself ran the PCR reads through MiXCR, one entry per CDR3 protein. Of about 270,000 distinct CDR3 sequences listed, 9.5% to 10% are singletons. The starting material was PBMCs from the stem cell graft donor, obtained from the stem cell graft. The receptor set was obtained from a human donor who donated a stem cell graft to a child with SCID. CDR3s include the opening cysteine and the closing phenylalanine or tryptophan. A D gene is named only where the DNA matches it firmly. Expanded clones get a size class; other rows say once, few or many, or leave the size out.

d_call: NA
clone_size: NA
j_call: TRBJ1-4
v_call: TRBV4-2
cdr3_nt: TGTGCCAGCAGCCGGGGGAGGGACGGCGCAACTAATGAAAAACTGTTTTTT
cdr3_aa: CASSRGRDGATNEKLFF

d_call: NA
clone_size: few
j_call: TRBJ1-5
v_call: TRBV7-9
cdr3_nt: TGTGCCAGCAGCTTAGAAGGGGCCGAGCCCCAGCATTTT
cdr3_aa: CASSLEGAEPQHF

d_call: NA
clone_size: many
j_call: TRBJ1-5
v_call: TRBV10-2
cdr3_nt: TGCGCCAGCACCCAGGGGAGCAATCAGCCCCAGCATTTT
cdr3_aa: CASTQGSNQPQHF

d_call: TRBD2
clone_size: many
j_call: TRBJ2-1
v_call: TRBV20-1
cdr3_nt: TGCAGTGCTAGCGGGGGGTCCTACAATGAGCAGTTCTTC
cdr3_aa: CSASGGSYNEQFF

d_call: NA
clone_size: NA
j_call: TRBJ2-1
v_call: TRBV5-1
cdr3_nt: TGCGCCAGCAGCGAGTACTCGGGACACAATGAGCAGTTCTTC
cdr3_aa: CASSEYSGHNEQFF

d_call: NA
clone_size: many
j_call: TRBJ2-7
v_call: TRBV9
cdr3_nt: TGTGCCAGCAGCGTAGTGCCAACCTACGAGCAGTACTTC
cdr3_aa: CASSVVPTYEQYF

d_call: NA
clone_size: few
j_call: TRBJ2-2
v_call: TRBV7-2
cdr3_nt: TGTGCCAGCAGCCGCAAGGTCACCGGGGAGCTGTTTTTT
cdr3_aa: CASSRKVTGELFF

d_call: TRBD1
clone_size: many
j_call: TRBJ2-5
v_call: TRBV20-1
cdr3_nt: TGCAGTGCTAGACGGGACAGCCAAGAGACCCAGTACTTC
cdr3_aa: CSARRDSQETQYF

d_call: TRBD1
clone_size: many
j_call: TRBJ1-2
v_call: TRBV28
cdr3_nt: TGTGCCAGCAGTACACCCTCCCTCCTATCCGGGACAGTCGGCTATGGCTACACCTTC
cdr3_aa: CASSTPSLLSGTVGYGYTF

d_call: TRBD1
clone_size: few
j_call: TRBJ1-5
v_call: TRBV20-1
cdr3_nt: TGCAGTGCTACAAAACCCGGGACAGGAAACTATAGCAATCAGCCCCAGCATTTT
cdr3_aa: CSATKPGTGNYSNQPQHF

d_call: NA
clone_size: NA
j_call: TRBJ1-1
v_call: TRBV5-1
cdr3_nt: TGCGCCAGCAGTCGGGGGGGGGTAAACACTGAAGCTTTCTTT
cdr3_aa: CASSRGGVNTEAFF